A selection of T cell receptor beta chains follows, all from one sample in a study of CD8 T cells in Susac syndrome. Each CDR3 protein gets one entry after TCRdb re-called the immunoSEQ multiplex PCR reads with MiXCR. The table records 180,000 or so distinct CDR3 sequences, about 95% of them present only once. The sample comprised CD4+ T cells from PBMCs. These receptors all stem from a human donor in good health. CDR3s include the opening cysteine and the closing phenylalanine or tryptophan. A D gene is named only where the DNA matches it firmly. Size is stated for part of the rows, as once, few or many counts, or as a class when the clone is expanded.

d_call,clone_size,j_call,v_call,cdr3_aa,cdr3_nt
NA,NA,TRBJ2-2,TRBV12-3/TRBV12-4,CASSLEAIGELFF,TGTGCCAGCAGCCTTGAAGCGATCGGGGAGCTGTTTTTT
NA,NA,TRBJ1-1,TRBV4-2,CASSQEVRARGNTEAFF,TGTGCCAGCAGCCAAGAAGTCAGGGCTAGGGGTAACACTGAAGCTTTCTTT
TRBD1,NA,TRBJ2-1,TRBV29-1,CSLLTGWNEQFF,TGCAGCTTACTGACAGGGTGGAATGAGCAGTTCTTC
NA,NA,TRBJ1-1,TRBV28,CASKGVNTEAFF,TGTGCCAGCAAGGGGGTGAACACTGAAGCTTTCTTT
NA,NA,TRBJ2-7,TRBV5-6,CASAGNLQGEQYF,TGTGCCAGCGCCGGGAATCTACAGGGCGAGCAGTACTTC
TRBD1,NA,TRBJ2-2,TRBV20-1,CSAPGAGGGTGELFF,TGCAGTGCCCCTGGGGCAGGGGGTGGCACCGGGGAGCTGTTTTTT
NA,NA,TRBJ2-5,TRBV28,CASSLLGHQETQYF,TGTGCCAGCAGTCTCCTCGGCCACCAAGAGACCCAGTACTTC
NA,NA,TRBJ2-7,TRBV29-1,CSVAGSYEQYF,TGCAGCGTTGCAGGGTCCTACGAGCAGTACTTC
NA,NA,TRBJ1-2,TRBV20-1,CSASNEGNYYGYTF,TGCAGTGCTAGTAATGAGGGGAACTACTATGGCTACACCTTC
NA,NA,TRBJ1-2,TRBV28,CASSFGGTYGYTF,TGTGCCAGCAGTTTTGGGGGAACCTATGGCTACACCTTC
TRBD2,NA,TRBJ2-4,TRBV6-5,CASSWLAGTKNIQYF,TGTGCCAGCAGTTGGTTAGCGGGAACCAAAAACATTCAGTACTTC
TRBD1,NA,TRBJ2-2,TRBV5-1,CASSSRTGDTGELFF,TGCGCCAGCAGCAGTCGGACAGGGGACACCGGGGAGCTGTTTTTT
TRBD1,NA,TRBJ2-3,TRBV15,CATSRERRGQGTDTQYF,TGTGCCACCAGCAGAGAGAGAAGGGGACAGGGCACAGATACGCAGTATTTT
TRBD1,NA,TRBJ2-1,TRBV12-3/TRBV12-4,CASSYKGAGLFF,TGTGCCAGCAGTTACAAGGGGGCAGGGCTGTTCTTC
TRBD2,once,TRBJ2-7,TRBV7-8,CASSQWTSSSYEQYF,TGTGCCAGCAGCCAATGGACTAGCTCCTCCTACGAGCAGTACTTC
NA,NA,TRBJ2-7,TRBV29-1,CSVAGGQAAYEQYF,TGCAGCGTTGCTGGCGGGCAGGCTGCCTACGAGCAGTACTTC
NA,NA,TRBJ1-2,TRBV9,CASTREGTYGYTF,TGTGCCAGCACCAGGGAGGGAACCTATGGCTACACCTTC
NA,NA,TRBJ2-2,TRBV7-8,CASSGGPNTGELFF,TGTGCCAGCAGCGGAGGGCCGAACACCGGGGAGCTGTTTTTT
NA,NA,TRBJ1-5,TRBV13,CASSRGRGWDQPQHF,TGTGCCAGCAGCCGCGGACGCGGGTGGGATCAGCCCCAGCATTTT
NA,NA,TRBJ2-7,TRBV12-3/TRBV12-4,CASSRAKGSEQYF,TGTGCCAGCAGCCGAGCTAAAGGTAGCGAGCAGTACTTC
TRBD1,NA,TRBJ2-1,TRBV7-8,CASRRDRDRAEQFF,TGTGCCAGCAGGCGGGACAGGGATCGGGCTGAGCAGTTCTTC
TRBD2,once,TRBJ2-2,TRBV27,CASMVREVSGELFF,TGTGCCAGCATGGTCCGGGAGGTCTCCGGGGAGCTGTTTTTT
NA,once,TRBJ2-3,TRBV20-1,CSARGLILKDTQYF,TGCAGTGCTAGAGGCCTCATCCTTAAGGATACGCAGTATTTT
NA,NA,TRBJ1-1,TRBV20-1,CSARDEGTEAFF,TGCAGTGCTAGGGACGAGGGAACTGAAGCTTTCTTT
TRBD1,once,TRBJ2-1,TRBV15,CATSRGYGTGSDEQFF,TGTGCCACCAGCAGAGGGTACGGGACAGGGAGCGATGAGCAGTTCTTC
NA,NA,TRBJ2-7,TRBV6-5,CASSYQKDYEQYF,TGTGCCAGCAGTTACCAAAAAGACTACGAGCAGTACTTC
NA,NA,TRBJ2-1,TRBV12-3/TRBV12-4,CASRPGYSYNEQFF,TGTGCCAGCAGACCGGGATACTCCTACAATGAGCAGTTCTTC
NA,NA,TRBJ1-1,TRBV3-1,CASSRGSTNTEAFF,TGTGCCAGCAGCCGCGGGTCGACGAACACTGAAGCTTTCTTT
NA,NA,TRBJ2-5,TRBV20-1,CSALPKETQYF,TGCAGTGCGCTTCCAAAGGAGACCCAGTACTTC
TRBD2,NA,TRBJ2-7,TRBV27,CASSIWGTSGVEQYF,TGTGCCAGCAGCATCTGGGGGACTAGCGGGGTCGAGCAGTACTTC
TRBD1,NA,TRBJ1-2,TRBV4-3,CASSLFQGVYGYTF,TGCGCCAGCAGCCTCTTCCAGGGGGTCTATGGCTACACCTTC
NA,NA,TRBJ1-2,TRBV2,CASREERYGYTF,TGTGCCAGCAGAGAGGAACGCTATGGCTACACCTTC
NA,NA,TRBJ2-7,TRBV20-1,CSAEDYEQYF,TGCAGTGCTGAGGACTACGAGCAGTACTTC
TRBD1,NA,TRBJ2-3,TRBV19,CASSSVQGARDTQYF,TGTGCCAGTAGTAGCGTTCAGGGGGCAAGAGATACGCAGTATTTT
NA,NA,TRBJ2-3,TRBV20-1,CSARLGGTDTQYF,TGCAGTGCTAGATTAGGGGGCACAGATACGCAGTATTTT
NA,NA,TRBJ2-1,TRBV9,CASSPGRGWWNEQFF,TGTGCCAGCAGCCCCGGCAGGGGCTGGTGGAATGAGCAGTTCTTC
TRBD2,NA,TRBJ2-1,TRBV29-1,CSAGTSVYNEQFF,TGCAGCGCTGGGACTAGCGTCTACAATGAGCAGTTCTTC
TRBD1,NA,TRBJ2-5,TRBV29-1,CSVETGTGGWETQYF,TGCAGCGTTGAAACTGGGACAGGGGGTTGGGAGACCCAGTACTTC
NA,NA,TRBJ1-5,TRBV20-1,CSAQDTSNQPQHF,TGCAGTGCTCAGGACACTAGCAATCAGCCCCAGCATTTT
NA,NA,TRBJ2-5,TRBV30,CAWTVRGGERTQYF,TGTGCCTGGACAGTAAGGGGGGGCGAGAGGACCCAGTACTTC
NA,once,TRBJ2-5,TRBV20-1,CSARSGGQETQYF,TGCAGTGCTAGAAGCGGAGGCCAAGAGACCCAGTACTTC
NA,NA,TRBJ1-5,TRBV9,CASSPGGVSNQPQHF,TGTGCCAGCTCCCCGGGGGGAGTGAGCAATCAGCCCCAGCATTTT
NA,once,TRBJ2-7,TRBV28,CATRPGGRNEQYF,TGTGCCACCCGCCCCGGGGGGCGGAACGAGCAGTACTTC
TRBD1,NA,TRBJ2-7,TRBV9,CASSVGTGEYEQYF,TGTGCCAGCAGCGTAGGCACAGGGGAATACGAGCAGTACTTC
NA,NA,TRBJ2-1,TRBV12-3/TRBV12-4,CASQLPRTGNNEQFF,TGTGCCAGTCAACTACCGAGGACTGGGAACAATGAGCAGTTCTTC
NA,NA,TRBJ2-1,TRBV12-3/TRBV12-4,CASSFGAYNEQFF,TGTGCCAGCAGTTTTGGAGCATACAATGAGCAGTTCTTC
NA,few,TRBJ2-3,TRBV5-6,CASSLSDTQYF,TGTGCCAGCAGCTTGTCAGATACGCAGTATTTT